This record covers a single T cell receptor (beta chain). This sample was included in a study of cytomegalovirus exposure and HLA in healthy donors. Germline lookup yields CDR1 PRHDT and CDR2 FYEKMQ (reference sequence). The junction had 23 bases not matched to a gene; V was cut back by 3 bases and J by 1 base. The CDR3 loop spans 21 amino acids. PCR involved 60 Vbeta and 13 Jbeta primers. TCRdb's table, derived via immunoSEQ multiplex PCR, lists solely in-frame clones and lacks some. Here the sample table reports about 50,000 clones. The sequenced sample was PBMCs. This rearrangement joins TRBV13 to TRBJ2-5; 7 nucleotides align to TRBD2. The TCR originated in a woman aged 55-75 years in good health and CMV-seropositive. The CDR3 DNA is TGTGCCAGCAGCTTCCGCCCGGGGAGCCAAAGGGATAGCGGGCCCCAAGAGACCCAGTACTTC. It codes for CASSFRPGSQRDSGPQETQYF.